One sample yielded the 19 T cell receptor beta chains listed below, sequenced in a study of cytomegalovirus exposure and HLA in healthy donors (TCRdb year 2017). Library construction relied on the immunoSEQ multiplex PCR assay. A mixture of 60 forward primers for TCR Vbeta segments and 13 reverse primers for TCR Jbeta segments was used in the multiplex PCR. What TCRdb holds here is the immuneACCESS table cut down to in-frame rearrangements. Part of the clones is not present; checked against another copy, under half of the missing clones reflect an unresolved V gene, and the others are unexplained. The sample table shows around 100,000 clones, and roughly 80% are seen once. The ten most abundant clones make up 5% to 6% of the sample. The sample was PBMCs. The receptor set was obtained from a woman aged 25 to 39 in good health and CMV-seropositive.

The V and J genes are TRBV5-1 and TRBJ2-7, with D tentatively TRBD1 (5 bases). Trimming pared 4 bases from V and 4 bases from J, leaving 15 bases between. Germline V gives CDR1 SGHRS, CDR2 YFSETQ. This CDR3 has 14 residues. Here the CDR3 reads CASSPSVREYEQYF. The CDR3 DNA sequence: TGCGCCAGCAGCCCCTCAGTCAGGGAATACGAGCAGTACTTC.

J is TRBJ2-1 and V is TRBV6-1; 10 nucleotides line up with TRBD2. Germline values: CDR1 MNHNS, CDR2 SASEGT. V shed 2 bases and J 4 bases; nucleotides not matched to a gene: 2. The CDR3 is 15 amino acids. The CDR3 reads CASSEKTSGYNEQFF. The CDR3 DNA follows: TGTGCCAGCAGTGAAAAGACTAGCGGGTACAATGAGCAGTTCTTC.

This clone was recorded only once. As DNA, the CDR3 is TGCAGCGCCGGATGGACAGGGGGCGCGAGAACTGAAGCTTTCTTT. Protein product: CSAGWTGGARTEAFF. The chain couples TRBV29-1 to TRBJ1-1; 11 bases agree with TRBD1. The V gene's germline CDR1 is SQVTM and CDR2 ANQGSEA. J gave up 5 bases and V 7 bases, and 12 bases lay outside the gene matches. The CDR3 spans 15 residues.

This clone was found a few times. CDR3 loop: CASSLVGGQATEAFF. CDR3 DNA sequence: TGTGCCAGCAGCTTAGTGGGGGGGCAGGCTACGGAAGCTTTCTTT. The genes are TRBV7-2 and TRBJ1-1; D is possibly TRBD1 (6 bases). The CDR3 loop spans 15 amino acids. Trimming took 1 base from V and 8 from J, leaving 17 bases between them. In germline, CDR1 is SGHTA, CDR2 FQGNSA.

The rearrangement joins TRBV30 to TRBJ2-7; perhaps TRBD2 as D (7 bases). In germline, CDR1 is GTSNPN, CDR2 SVGIG (reference sequence). There are 13 residues in the CDR3. The V and J ends lost 4 bases and 3 bases respectively, with 13 bases between them. The CDR3 DNA reads as TGTGCCTGGAAAAAAGGGGGGGGCTACGAGCAGTACTTC. Translating it yields CAWKKGGGYEQYF.

J is TRBJ2-7 and V is TRBV5-1; 12 nucleotides agree with TRBD2. Germline CDR1 reads SGHRS; CDR2 reads YFSETQ. This CDR3 comprises 14 residues. With V trimmed by 5 bases and J by 7 bases, 7 bases remained unmatched. The CDR3 DNA is TGCGCCAGCAGTCTGACTAGCGGGAGTGGAGAGCAGTACTTC. It translates to CASSLTSGSGEQYF.

V and J are TRBV21-1 and TRBJ1-1; the DNA was not compared with TRBD1, the D call given in the table. TRBV21-1 is flagged as a pseudogene. This CDR3 has 15 residues. CDR3 in amino acids: CASSEGTDLNTEAFF. CDR3 coding DNA: TGTGCCAGCAGCGAAGGGACAGACTTGAACACTGAAGCTTTCTTT.

The J gene is TRBJ1-5, the V gene TRBV5-6; D is unclear. V lost 3 bases to trimming and J lost 7 bases, with 11 bases between them. The CDR3 sequence is 13 residues long. Per germline, CDR1 SGHDT and CDR2 YYEEEE. The chain's CDR3 is CASSSQPGQPQHF. CDR3 sequence (DNA): TGTGCCAGCAGCTCCCAACCCGGGCAGCCCCAGCATTTT.

Only a few counts were recorded for this clone. The gene calls are TRBV15 and TRBJ1-2; no firm D call. The ends were cut back, 2 bases at V and 8 bases at J, with 15 bases in the middle. The CDR3 length is 14 residues. In germline, CDR1 is LNHNV, CDR2 YYDKDF (reference sequence). CDR3 DNA sequence: TGTGCCACCAGCAGAATGACCCCTTCCGGGGGCTACACCTTC. Translation: CATSRMTPSGGYTF.

This clone was counted a single time. DNA for the CDR3: TGTGCCAGCAGGGATAGGAACAGGGAGAAACAGCCCCAGCATTTT. Translation gives CASRDRNREKQPQHF. The chain is built from TRBV6-1 and TRBJ1-5; tentatively, D is TRBD1 (6 bases). The CDR3 consists of 15 residues. CDR1 MNHNS and CDR2 SASEGT come from the germline V gene. V gave up 6 bases and J gave up 7 bases, with 19 bases separating them.

The chain combines TRBV12-5 with TRBJ2-2; 7 bases fit TRBD1. Germline CDR1 LGHNT, CDR2 FRNRAP. The CDR3 totals 16 residues. Trimming removed 5 bases from V and 6 bases from J; junction bases left unmatched: 12. As DNA, the CDR3 is TGTGCTAGTGGTCACGGACAGGCGGCAGTCGCCGGGGAGCTGTTTTTT. Translating it yields CASGHGQAAVAGELFF.

DNA for the CDR3: TGTGCCAGCAGCTTGGCAGATGAGCAGTTCTTC. Translated, it gives CASSLADEQFF. V usage is TRBV5-4 and J usage is TRBJ2-1; D unresolved. V dropped 0 bases and J dropped 8 bases, with 3 bases sitting between them. This CDR3 is built from 11 residues. Germline lookup yields CDR1 SGHNT and CDR2 YYREEE (reference sequence).

The V and J genes are TRBV2 and TRBJ2-7; D possibly corresponds to TRBD2 (5 bases). V lost 6 bases and J lost 1, with 7 bases in between. The CDR3 sequence is 12 residues long. In germline, CDR1 is SNHLY, CDR2 FYNNEI. The CDR3 protein is CASRLVSYEQYF. CDR3 nucleotides: TGTGCCAGCAGACTAGTGTCCTACGAGCAGTACTTC.

This clone has more than one count but fewer than ten. The chain employs TRBV18 and TRBJ2-1; D is unclear. V gave up 2 bases and J gave up 6 bases, with 8 bases separating them. Germline-derived CDR1 and CDR2 are KGHSH and LQKENI. The length of the CDR3 is 13 residues. The CDR3 sequence: CASSPSSRNEQFF. The CDR3 DNA follows: TGTGCCAGCTCACCATCGTCCCGCAATGAGCAGTTCTTC.

This rearrangement joins TRBV5-1 to TRBJ2-5; no clear D. Germline assignment: CDR1 SGHRS and CDR2 YFSETQ. Deletions cut 5 bases from V and 2 bases from J, with 10 bases between. This CDR3 has 13 residues. CDR3 loop: CASSLFTQETQYF. Here the CDR3 DNA reads TGCGCCAGCAGTCTGTTTACTCAAGAGACCCAGTACTTC.

In the case of this clone: A read error may account for a junction end that differs from germline. The DNA for the CDR3 is TGTGCTAGCAGCTTAATAATCGGTGATACGCAGTATTTT. As protein: CASSLIIGDTQYF. The chain has TRBV7-7 and TRBJ2-3; D uncertain. The germline gives CDR1 SSHAT, CDR2 FNYEAQ (reference sequence). The CDR3 loop spans 13 amino acids.

In the case of this clone: The same CDR3 is also encoded by other DNA sequences in this sample. V and J are TRBV19 and TRBJ2-7; tentative D call: TRBD2 (6 bases). The V end lost 0 bases, the J end lost 4 bases, and 7 bases lay between the germline ends. Germline lookup yields CDR1 LNHDA and CDR2 SQIVND (reference sequence). The CDR3 covers 13 residues. In nucleotides, the CDR3 is TGTGCCAGTAGTATAGAGGGAGGATACGAGCAGTACTTC. It codes for CASSIEGGYEQYF.

The chain combines TRBV2 with TRBJ2-7; a possible D gene is TRBD1 (6 bases). Germline assignment: CDR1 SNHLY and CDR2 FYNNEI. The CDR3 totals 12 residues. V was clipped by 8 bases and J by 3 bases, with 11 bases between them. CDR3 residues: CASGKQGYEQYF. The CDR3 coding sequence is TGTGCCAGCGGAAAACAGGGCTACGAGCAGTACTTC.

V and J are TRBV19 and TRBJ2-5; 8 nucleotides match TRBD1. This CDR3 has 15 residues. CDR1 LNHDA and CDR2 SQIVND come from the germline V gene (reference sequence). The junction had 7 bases not matched to a gene; V was cut back by 5 bases and J by 2 bases. The CDR3 loop reads CASSANTGGQETQYF. DNA for the CDR3: TGTGCCAGTAGTGCTAACACAGGGGGTCAAGAGACCCAGTACTTC.